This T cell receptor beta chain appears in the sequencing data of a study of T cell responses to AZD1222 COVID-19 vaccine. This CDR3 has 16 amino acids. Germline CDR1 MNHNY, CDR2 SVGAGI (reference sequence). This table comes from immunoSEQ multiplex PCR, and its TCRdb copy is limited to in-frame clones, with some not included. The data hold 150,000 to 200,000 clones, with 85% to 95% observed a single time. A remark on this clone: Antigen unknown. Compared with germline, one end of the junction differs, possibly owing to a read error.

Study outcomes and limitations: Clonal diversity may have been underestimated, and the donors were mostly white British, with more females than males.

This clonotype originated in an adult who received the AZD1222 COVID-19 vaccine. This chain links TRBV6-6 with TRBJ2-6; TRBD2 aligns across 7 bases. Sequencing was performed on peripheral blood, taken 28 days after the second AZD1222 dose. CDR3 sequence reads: CASCYPGGSGANVLTF. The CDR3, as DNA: TGTGCCAGCTGTTATCCCGGGGGGTCGGGGGCCAACGTCCTGACTTTC.